This T cell receptor (beta chain) appears in the sequencing data of a study of Graves' ophthalmopathy and Graves' hyperthyroidism (dated by TCRdb to 2016 to 2018). A note on the overall study: Peripheral blood samples were taken at the time of initial diagnosis, before any treatment was given. For independent validation, a separate cohort was made up of around 18 hyperthyroidism patients plus 17 patients who later progressed from hyperthyroidism to ophthalmopathy. To tell Graves' ophthalmopathy apart from Graves' hyperthyroidism, and to predict which patients would progress to ophthalmopathy, the study relied on TCR beta repertoire signatures. T-cell repertoires of thyroid tissue and blood were compared in more than 5 hyperthyroidism patients. In total, some 140 blood samples were TCR-sequenced: 40 to 45 ophthalmopathy, some 72 hyperthyroidism and some 17 hyperthyroidism-to-ophthalmopathy patients. To explore V-J signatures that separate ophthalmopathy from hyperthyroidism, a discovery set of around 97 patients was enrolled, consisting of approximately 45 with ophthalmopathy and roughly 59 with stable hyperthyroidism. Once sampling was done, hyperthyroidism patients were given methimazole at a starting dose of 30 mg daily, while ophthalmopathy patients were given high-dose intravenous methylprednisolone.

This clonotype was counted at least ten times. No cognate antigen has been identified for it. Base qualities are not at hand, and no much larger clone is one base apart. For repertoire sequencing, the TCR beta CDR3 regions were amplified from RNA transcripts. The first round of RT-PCR was done with HTBI primers and the Qiagen OneStep RT-PCR kit, and was followed by a second round of multiplex PCR, then size selection and purification. Libraries were sequenced paired-end with 100 bp reads on an Illumina HiSeq2000. Processing in the source paper ran as follows. SOAPnuke was used for read processing, and reads with adapters, uncalled bases, a mean Phred below 15, or no exact constant-primer or identifier match were discarded. COPE v1.2.5 was used to merge high-quality paired reads. Each unique nucleotide sequence was treated as a clonotype, and MiTCR v1.1 was used to align the clonotypes to the IMGT TRB V, D and J references. The analysis was limited to V-J combinations with a frequency above 0.0001, which together covered more than 98% of repertoires. For each V-J combination, a TCR clonal expansion and chaos score was defined as F50 clonal expansion divided by the chaos observed in the TCRdist matrix. Features were reduced by Welch's t-statistics and random forest to 10 to 15 V-J combinations, which fed a naive Bayes classifier. Thyroid-blood repertoire similarity was quantified with the Morisita-Horn index. TCRdb cleaned the public reads at Q25 with fastp, built clones with MiXCR and kept in-frame beta chains. Identical CDR3 protein sequences are pooled into one entry, listed with their most common genes and DNA. In this record, the V and J calls reflect TCRdb's handling and not the investigators' own analysis. Present in this sample are a few hundred thousand distinct CDR3 sequences, about a sixth of which were seen just once. The top ten clonotypes cover about 2.4% of the sample.

General conclusions and limits of the study: In validation, the model predicted ophthalmopathy progression with 55% to 71% sensitivity and about 77% specificity; about a dozen predicted patients were CT-confirmed with GO in a median of around 6 months. Sample size was not predetermined statistically, and investigators were not blinded to group allocation. In cross-validation, the 13-signature model distinguished ophthalmopathy from stable hyperthyroidism with around 90% sensitivity and about 81% specificity, while in the test set the corresponding values were about 79% and 69%. Most expanded thyroid clonotypes with frequency above 0.001 were also detected in blood, suggesting blood repertoires may reflect the thyroid immune response.

Stable hyperthyroidism was defined as no progression to ophthalmopathy within 18 months of follow-up. Patients with hyperthyroidism were aged 18 to 65 years, had been newly diagnosed, and had a disease duration of less than 2 months. Patients were excluded if they had other autoimmune diseases, uncontrolled infections, pregnancy or lactation. Diagnosis was based on clinical symptoms, serum thyroxine, TRAb, thyroid ultrasound and orbital computed tomography. PBMCs were isolated from about 10 ml of fresh peripheral blood by Ficoll-Paque density gradient centrifugation. Total RNA was extracted with Trizol reagent and quality-checked on an Agilent 2100 Bioanalyzer. The CDR3 sequence holds 15 residues, the cysteine and phenylalanine included. The sequence is cut down to CDR3 DNA, 45 bases in frame from base 1. The junction shows trimming of 4 bases on V and 2 bases on J, plus 12 bases between the germline ends. The germline V gene gives CDR1 as MDHEN and CDR2 as SYDVKM.

The rearrangement combines TRBV28 with TRBJ2-4; no D gene is confidently identified. This clonotype was sampled from an adult woman with stable Graves' hyperthyroidism. The specimen was peripheral blood. The nucleotide sequence reads as follows: TGTGCCAGCAGTTACACCCCGGGTTCCAAAAACATTCAGTACTTC. Translation gives CASSYTPGSKNIQYF.